This TCR beta chain is drawn from a study of beta chain features in type 1 diabetes (dated by TCRdb to 2016 to 2018). In the study overall: Patients and healthy donors did not differ in mean age, gender distribution, total cell number or subset yield. Across all samples, 107,917,701 sorted cells were examined, and cell number per subset correlated strongly with RNA yield. The study compared TCRB repertoires of sorted circulating CD4+ T cell subsets between recently diagnosed type 1 diabetes patients and matched healthy donors. Regulatory and stem cell-like memory subsets were isolated from only 8 patients and roughly eight healthy donors, whereas naive and central memory subsets came from all 30 or so donors. Study-wide findings and limitations: Because cDNA rather than genomic DNA was sequenced, highly expressing activated cells could have been over-represented, although no difference in activation and CD3 levels was found between groups. The naive, central memory and regulatory TCRB repertoires appeared to resemble one another more closely among patients than among healthy donors. Because the HLA sub-analyses included only small numbers of individuals, any influence of HLA type on TCRB rearrangement was left unresolved. Patients with type 1 diabetes made fewer insertions and deleted more nucleotides at VDJ recombination sites, implying thymic rearrangement abnormalities. A moderate but significant shortening of TCRB CDR3 length was observed in type 1 diabetes patients in all four CD4+ subsets. Shorter templates might be favored by PCR, yet because patient and control samples were amplified and corrected together, any such skew would affect both groups equally.

Each donor gave one peripheral blood draw, around 100 mL on average, collected into heparinised tubes. A BD FACSAria II was used to sort naive, central memory, regulatory and stem cell-like memory CD4+ T cells with a panel that included CD45RO, CCR7, CD25, CD127, CD95 and CD27. A purity above 95% was achieved for all sorted populations. PBMCs were isolated right away by Lymphoprep density gradient centrifugation and were stained directly, without culture. So that batch effects would be minimized, each experiment stained and sorted samples in pairs, pairing one healthy donor with one patient. All of the isolated RNA was reverse transcribed with the High Capacity cDNA Reverse Transcription Kit, so expressed TCRB transcripts were sequenced. Naive, central memory and regulatory T cell samples underwent deep immunoSEQ sequencing, averaging around 3.9 million total reads per sample. Sorted cells were lysed in RLT buffer, and RNA was extracted using DNase-treated RNeasy Micro or Mini kits according to cell number. To prevent cross-contamination, each cell subset was processed individually, whereas patient and healthy donor samples were processed jointly. The immunoSEQ multiplex PCR was used to amplify TCRB sequences from cDNA, generating 87-bp fragments that spanned the CDR3 region. Sequencing of the amplicons was performed on the Illumina HiSeq platform. The authors' analysis ran thus. Synthetic template baselines were used to correct PCR bias computationally, reads within Hamming distance 2 were collapsed, and singletons that could not be merged were discarded. By aligning reads against IMGT, V, D and J genes, CDR3 length, and insertions or deletions at six rearrangement sites were assigned. Within each subset, clonotype counts were normalized to sorted cell number, and only after that were true diversity and Gini coefficients computed with the tcR R package. The overlap coefficient, calculated on TCRB nucleotide sequences, was used to quantify repertoire sharing. Held by TCRdb, this immuneACCESS table contains in-frame sequences only and omits some clones. Under half of the omission traces to an unresolved V gene where checked; the cause of the rest is unknown. The D gene and trimming were derived from the DNA, and the V and J assignments and clone size from that table. The sample table records some 150,000 clones; more than 9.5% of these occur just once. The ten largest clones add up to roughly 1.9% of the sample.

The CDR3 runs 15 amino acids, cysteine and phenylalanine included. CDR3 DNA is the only sequence kept; it has 45 bases, read in frame from the first base. The junction shows trimming of 0 bases on V and 8 bases on J, plus 11 bases between the germline ends. Reading the germline V gene gives CDR1 LGHNA and CDR2 YNFKEQ. This clone occurred a few times. The antigen it recognizes is unknown. Nothing much larger sits one base from this clone, and base qualities are not available. This clonotype originated in a man between 18 and 29 years old in good health. Sequences were obtained from central memory CD4+ T cells from blood. Recombination connected TRBV4-2 to TRBJ1-6, with a weak D call of TRBD1 (6 bases match). Here is the DNA: TGTGCCAGCAGCCAAGAACAGGGAGGGCATTCACCCCTCCACTTT. Translated, it reads CASSQEQGGHSPLHF.